This TCR beta chain was documented in a study of T-cell reconstitution after alpha-beta-depleted transplantation in children. The CDR3 length is 16 residues. Per the germline V gene, CDR1 is MNHEY and CDR2 is SMNVEV (reference sequence). V was clipped by 4 bases and J by 2 bases; unmatched bases: 6. This clonotype was counted between two and nine times. For TCRbeta, the library was prepared with unique molecular identifiers. A single record per CDR3 protein comes from TCRdb applying MiXCR to the PCR reads. Here the sample spans a few hundred thousand distinct CDR3 sequences, under 13% being singletons.

Sequences were derived from PBMCs from the stem cell graft donor, sampled from the stem cell graft. The origin of this receptor is a human donor who donated a stem cell graft to a child with acute myeloid leukemia. V gene TRBV27 combines with J gene TRBJ1-5; 9 nucleotides agree with TRBD1. Here the CDR3 reads CASSSTGGGGNQPQHF. DNA of the CDR3: TGTGCCAGCAGTTCGACAGGGGGAGGGGGCAATCAGCCCCAGCATTTT.